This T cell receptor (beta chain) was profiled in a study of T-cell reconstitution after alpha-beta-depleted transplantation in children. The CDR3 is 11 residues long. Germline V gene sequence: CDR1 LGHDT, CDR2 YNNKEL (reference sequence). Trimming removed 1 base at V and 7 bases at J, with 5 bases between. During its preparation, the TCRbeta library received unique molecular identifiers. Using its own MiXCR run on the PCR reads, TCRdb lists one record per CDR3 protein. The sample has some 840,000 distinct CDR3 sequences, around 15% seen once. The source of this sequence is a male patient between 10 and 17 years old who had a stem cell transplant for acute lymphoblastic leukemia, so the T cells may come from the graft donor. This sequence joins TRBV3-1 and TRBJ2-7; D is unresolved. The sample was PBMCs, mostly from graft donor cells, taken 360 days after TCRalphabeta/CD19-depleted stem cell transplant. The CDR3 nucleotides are TGTGCCAGCAGCCAAGTGGAAGAGCAGTACTTC. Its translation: CASSQVEEQYF.